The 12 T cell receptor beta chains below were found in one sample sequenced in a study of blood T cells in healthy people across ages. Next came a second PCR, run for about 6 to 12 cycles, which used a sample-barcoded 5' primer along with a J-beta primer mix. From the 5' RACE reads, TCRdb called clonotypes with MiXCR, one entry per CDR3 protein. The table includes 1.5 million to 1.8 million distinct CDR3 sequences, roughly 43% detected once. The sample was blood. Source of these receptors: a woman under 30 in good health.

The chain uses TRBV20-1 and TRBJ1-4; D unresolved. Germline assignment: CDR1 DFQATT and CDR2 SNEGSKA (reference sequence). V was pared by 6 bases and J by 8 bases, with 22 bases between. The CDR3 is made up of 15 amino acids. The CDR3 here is CSAKQFGANEEKLFF. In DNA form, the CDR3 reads TGCAGTGCCAAGCAGTTTGGAGCGAATGAGGAAAAACTGTTTTTT.

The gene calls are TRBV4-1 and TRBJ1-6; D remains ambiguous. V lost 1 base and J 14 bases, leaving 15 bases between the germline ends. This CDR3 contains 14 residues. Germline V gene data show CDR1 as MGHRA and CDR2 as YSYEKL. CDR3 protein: CASSQGAALSSLHF. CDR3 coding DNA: TGCGCCAGCAGCCAAGGGGCTGCTTTATCATCCCTCCACTTT.

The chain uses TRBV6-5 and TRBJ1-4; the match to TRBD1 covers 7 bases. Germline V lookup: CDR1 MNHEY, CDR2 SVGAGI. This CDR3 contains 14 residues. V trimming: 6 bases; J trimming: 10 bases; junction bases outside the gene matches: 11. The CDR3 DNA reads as TGTGCCAGCAGCGATCGACAGGGCCGAAGAAAACTGTTTTTT. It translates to CASSDRQGRRKLFF.

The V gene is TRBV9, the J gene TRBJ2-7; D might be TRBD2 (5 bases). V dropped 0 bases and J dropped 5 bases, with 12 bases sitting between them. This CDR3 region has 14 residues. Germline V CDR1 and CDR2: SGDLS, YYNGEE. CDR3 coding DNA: TGTGCCAGCAGCGTAGCATGGGGAGTCGACGAGCAGTACTTC. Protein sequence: CASSVAWGVDEQYF.

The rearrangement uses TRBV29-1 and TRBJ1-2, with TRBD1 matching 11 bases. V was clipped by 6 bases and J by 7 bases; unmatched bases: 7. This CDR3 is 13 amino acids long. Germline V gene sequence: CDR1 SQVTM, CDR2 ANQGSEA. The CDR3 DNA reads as TGCAGCGTGGACGGACAGGGGGCAGGTGGCTACACCTTC. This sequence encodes CSVDGQGAGGYTF.

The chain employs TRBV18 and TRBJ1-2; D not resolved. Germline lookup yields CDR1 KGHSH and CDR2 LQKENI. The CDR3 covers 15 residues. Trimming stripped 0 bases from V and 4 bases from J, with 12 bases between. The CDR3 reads CASSPPEVFLYGYTF. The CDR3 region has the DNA TGTGCCAGCTCACCACCAGAAGTTTTTCTCTATGGCTACACCTTC.

The CDR3 DNA follows: TGTGCCAGCAGGCTGACAGGGGGCGGGAACACTGAAGCTTTCTTT. Protein product: CASRLTGGGNTEAFF. The chain couples TRBV3-1 to TRBJ1-1; 10 positions agree with TRBD1. V shed 6 bases, J shed 1 base, and the junction held 5 bases outside the gene matches. In germline, CDR1 is LGHDT, CDR2 YNNKEL (reference sequence). This CDR3 is built from 15 residues. The whole variable domain, filled in from reference TRBV3-1 and TRBJ1-1, reads DTAVSQTPKYLVTQMGNDKSIKCEQNLGHDTMYWYKQDSKKFLKIMFSYNNKELIINETVPNRFSPKSPDKAHLNLHINSLELGDSAVYFCASRLTGGGNTEAFFGQGTRLTVV.

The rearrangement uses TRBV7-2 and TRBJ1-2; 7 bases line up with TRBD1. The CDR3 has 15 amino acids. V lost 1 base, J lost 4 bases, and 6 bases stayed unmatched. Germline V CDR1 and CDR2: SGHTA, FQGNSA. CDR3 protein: CASSLGGGWSYGYTF. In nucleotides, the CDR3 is TGTGCCAGCAGCTTAGGAGGGGGCTGGAGCTATGGCTACACCTTC.

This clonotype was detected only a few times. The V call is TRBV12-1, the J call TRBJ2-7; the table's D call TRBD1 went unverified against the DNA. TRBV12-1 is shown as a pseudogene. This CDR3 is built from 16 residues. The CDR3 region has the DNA TGTGCCAGCAGCTTTGCGCTAGTGACAGGGGGATACGAGCAGTACTTC. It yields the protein CASSFALVTGGYEQYF.

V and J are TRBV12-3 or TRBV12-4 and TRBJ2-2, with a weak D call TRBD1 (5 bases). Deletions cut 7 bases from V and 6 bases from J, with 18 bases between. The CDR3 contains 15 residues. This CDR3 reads CASTDSTTAPGELFF. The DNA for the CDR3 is TGTGCCAGCACCGACAGCACTACAGCACCCGGGGAGCTGTTTTTT.

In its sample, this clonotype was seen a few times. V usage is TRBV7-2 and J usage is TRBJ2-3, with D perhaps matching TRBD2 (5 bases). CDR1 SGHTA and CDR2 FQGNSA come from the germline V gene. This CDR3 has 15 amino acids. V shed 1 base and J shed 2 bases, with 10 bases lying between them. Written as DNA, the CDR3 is TGTGCCAGCAGCTTAGGCGGCGGGTACACAGATACGCAGTATTTT. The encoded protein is CASSLGGGYTDTQYF.

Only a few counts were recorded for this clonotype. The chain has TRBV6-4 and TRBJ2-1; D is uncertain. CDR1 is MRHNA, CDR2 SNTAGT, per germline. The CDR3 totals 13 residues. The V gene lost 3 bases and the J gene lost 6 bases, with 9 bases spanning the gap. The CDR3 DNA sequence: TGTGCCAGCAGTGAATACCCGACCAATGAGCAGTTCTTC. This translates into CASSEYPTNEQFF.